These 3 T cell receptor beta chains were sequenced from one sample in a study of T cells expressing NK-cell markers. Using the 5' RACE reads, TCRdb records one entry per CDR3 protein without DNA. Its table records about 160,000 distinct CDR3 sequences. The sample taken for sequencing was blood T cells: a sorted CD56 or NKG2C T cell subset, CD4+ or CD8+ T cells, or bulk PBMC T cells (not recorded which). The receptors originated from a woman between 18 and 70 years old in good health.

The chain combines TRBV18 with TRBJ2-7; TCRdb names TRBD2, which stays unverified in the absence of DNA. This CDR3 is built from 15 residues. The germline V gene encodes CDR1 KGHSH and CDR2 LQKENI. The CDR3 sequence is CASSREGYMEGEQYF. The whole variable domain, filled in from reference TRBV18 and TRBJ2-7, reads NAGVMQNPRHLVRRRGQEARLRCSPMKGHSHVYWYRQLPEEGLKFMVYLQKENIIDESGMPKERFSAEFPKEGPSILRIQQVVRGDSAAYFCASSREGYMEGEQYFGPGTRLTVT.

The V and J genes are TRBV30 and TRBJ1-6; TCRdb calls TRBD1, which cannot be checked without DNA. The CDR3 length is 13 residues. Germline loops: CDR1 GTSNPN, CDR2 SVGIG (reference sequence). The CDR3 sequence: CAWSVAGYSPLHF.

This sequence joins TRBV3-1 and TRBJ2-3. This CDR3 has 15 residues. Germline V CDR1 and CDR2: LGHDT, YNNKEL (reference sequence). This CDR3 reads CASSQNLDSTDTQYF.